Below, 27 T cell receptor beta chains from the same sample are listed, as sequenced in a study of cytomegalovirus exposure and HLA in healthy donors. Primers included in the PCR were 60 Vbeta and 13 Jbeta primers. The method was immunoSEQ multiplex PCR; TCRdb's version includes in-frame clones alone and lacks a portion of them. The sample carries under 200,000 clones, 65% to 70% recorded once. Material: PBMCs. The receptors were gathered from a young woman in good health and CMV-seropositive.

This chain connects TRBV15 to TRBJ1-1; D remains unclear. The CDR3 is 13 amino acids. Per the germline V gene, CDR1 is LNHNV and CDR2 is YYDKDF (reference sequence). V was clipped by 8 bases and J by 1 base, with 11 bases between them. The CDR3 reads CATWLPGNTEAFF. CDR3 nucleotides: TGTGCCACCTGGTTACCGGGGAACACTGAAGCTTTCTTT.

The chain combines TRBV29-1 with TRBJ1-2; the match to TRBD1 covers 8 bases. Trimming took 4 bases from V and 7 from J; bases not matched to a gene: 8. The CDR3 runs 13 residues. Germline V gene data show CDR1 as SQVTM and CDR2 as ANQGSEA. CDR3 DNA sequence: TGCAGCGTTGCGGACGGACAGGGATTTGGCTACACCTTC. Protein product: CSVADGQGFGYTF.

Here the CDR3 DNA reads TGTGCCAGCAGCCCGTATGTAGCGGGGGGCCGCGATACGCAGTATTTT. This translates into CASSPYVAGGRDTQYF. The V call is TRBV11-3, the J call TRBJ2-3; 10 bases agree with TRBD2. CDR1 and CDR2 from the germline V gene are SGHNT and YENEEA. With 5 bases clipped from V and 6 bases from J, the junction kept 11 bases outside the gene matches. The CDR3 is 16 amino acids.

This clone was detected a few times. J is TRBJ2-7 and V is TRBV5-8; 9 nucleotides match TRBD1. The germline CDR1 and CDR2 sequences are SGHTS and YDEGEE. The V and J ends lost 2 bases and 3 bases, in that order; junction bases with no gene match: 12. This CDR3 has 17 amino acids. DNA for the CDR3: TGTGCCAGCAGCTTAAACGAGGACAGGGGTAAAAACTACGAGCAGTACTTC. This gives the protein CASSLNEDRGKNYEQYF.

This rearrangement joins TRBV28 to TRBJ2-7; possibly TRBD1 for D (5 bases). The V end lost 6 bases, the J end lost 4 bases, and 10 bases lay between the germline ends. This CDR3 spans 12 amino acids. Per the germline V gene, CDR1 is MDHEN and CDR2 is SYDVKM. CDR3 nucleotides: TGTGCCAGCAGCTTGGACAATTACGAGCAGTACTTC. Translated, it gives CASSLDNYEQYF.

The chain couples TRBV19 to TRBJ1-1; tentative D call: TRBD1 (5 bases). CDR1 and CDR2 (germline): LNHDA, SQIVND (reference sequence). The length of the CDR3 is 12 residues. Trimming cost V 8 bases and J 1 base, with 8 bases left between them. The CDR3 loop reads CASHQGNTEAFF. The CDR3 DNA reads TGTGCCAGTCATCAGGGGAACACTGAAGCTTTCTTT.

This chain links TRBV28 with TRBJ1-2, with a weak D call TRBD1 (6 bases). The CDR3 has 15 residues. In germline, CDR1 is MDHEN, CDR2 SYDVKM. Trimming stripped 4 bases from V and 5 bases from J, with 17 bases between. CDR3 protein: CASSSPPGGLYGYTF. The CDR3, as DNA: TGTGCCAGCAGTTCCCCCCCCGGGGGGCTATATGGCTACACCTTC.

The rearrangement links TRBV7-9 to TRBJ2-7; TRBD1 might be the D (6 bases). The CDR3 extends over 14 amino acids. V gave up 0 bases and J gave up 2 bases, with 8 bases separating them. Germline values: CDR1 SEHNR, CDR2 FQNEAQ (reference sequence). The CDR3 DNA is TGTGCCAGCAGCTTAGCGCCAGGGGCCTACGAGCAGTACTTC. Translating gives CASSLAPGAYEQYF. Full variable domain (rest looked up from reference TRBV7-9 and TRBJ2-7): DTGVSQNPRHKITKRGQNVTFRCDPISEHNRLYWYRQTLGQGPEFLTYFQNEAQLEKSRLLSDRFSAERPKGSFSTLEIQRTEQGDSAMYLCASSLAPGAYEQYFGPGTRLTVT.

CDR3 nucleotide sequence: TGCGCCAGCAGTGAGGCACCGGGACAGGGGCATACCGGGGAGCTGTTTTTT. Protein product: CASSEAPGQGHTGELFF. The chain links TRBV10-1 to TRBJ2-2, with TRBD1 identical over 10 bases. Germline CDR1 WNHNN, CDR2 SYGVQD (reference sequence). The CDR3 is made up of 17 amino acids. Germline trimming cut 2 bases from V and 5 bases from J; bases unmatched to any gene: 8.

This chain connects TRBV2 to TRBJ1-2, with D perhaps matching TRBD1 (5 bases). The V gene lost 8 bases and the J gene lost 3 bases, with 13 bases spanning the gap. Germline V gene data show CDR1 as SNHLY and CDR2 as FYNNEI. The CDR3 is made up of 13 amino acids. In DNA, the CDR3 is TGTGCCAGCGGGCGGGACGGAGACTATGGCTACACCTTC. As protein: CASGRDGDYGYTF.

The chain links TRBV4-1 to TRBJ1-1; 9 bases fit TRBD1. The CDR3 runs to 14 residues. The trim removed 3 bases at V and 7 bases at J, leaving 6 bases unmatched. Germline lookup yields CDR1 MGHRA and CDR2 YSYEKL. DNA for the CDR3: TGCGCCAGCAGCCATTTCGGGACAGGGATTGAAGCTTTCTTT. As protein: CASSHFGTGIEAFF.

This clone turned up a few times. This CDR3 is CASSSGIQGVVTEAFF. The DNA for the CDR3 is TGTGCCAGCAGCTCTGGAATCCAGGGGGTCGTCACTGAAGCTTTCTTT. J is TRBJ1-1 and V is TRBV5-8; 7 positions agree with TRBD1. The CDR3 contains 16 residues. Trimming removed 3 bases from V and 4 bases from J; junction bases left unmatched: 12. The germline CDR1 and CDR2 sequences are SGHTS and YDEGEE.

The CDR3 coding sequence is TGTGCCAGCAGCCCCCCTGGGGGGAGGGTGGGGAACACTGAAGCTTTCTTT. This gives the protein CASSPPGGRVGNTEAFF. The V gene is TRBV7-2, the J gene TRBJ1-1; tentatively, D is TRBD1 (5 bases). The CDR3 totals 17 residues. Germline V gene data show CDR1 as SGHTA and CDR2 as FQGNSA. The germline V and J ends were trimmed by 5 bases and 1 base, with 20 bases remaining between them.

The CDR3 here is CASRAGHNEQFF. The CDR3 DNA follows: TGTGCCAGCAGAGCGGGGCACAATGAGCAGTTCTTC. The genes are TRBV28 and TRBJ2-1, with 7 nucleotides matching TRBD2. Germline CDR1 MDHEN, CDR2 SYDVKM. The CDR3 spans 12 residues. The trim removed 6 bases at V and 5 bases at J, leaving 1 base unmatched.

Notes on this clone: A read error may produce the germline difference seen at one junction end. The same CDR3 is also encoded by other DNA sequences in this sample. The chain is built from TRBV7-9 and TRBJ1-1; D might be TRBD1 (5 bases). The CDR3 covers 14 residues. CDR1 and CDR2 (germline): SEHNR, FQNEAQ (reference sequence). The CDR3 DNA reads as TGCGCCAGCAGCTACCAGGGTATGAGTACTGAAGCTTTCTTT. Residues: CASSYQGMSTEAFF.

This clone occurred once. V usage is TRBV19 and J usage is TRBJ1-2, with D possibly matching TRBD1 (5 bases). The CDR3 loop spans 12 amino acids. Trimming took 5 bases from V and 6 from J, leaving 10 bases between them. Germline V gives CDR1 LNHDA, CDR2 SQIVND (reference sequence). CDR3 DNA: TGTGCCAGTAGTTCCGGACATGATGGCTACACCTTC. Its protein product is CASSSGHDGYTF.

V is TRBV7-9 and J is TRBJ1-2, with 8 bases fitting TRBD1. The CDR3 contains 14 residues. V was clipped by 4 bases and J by 8 bases; unmatched bases: 9. CDR1 SEHNR and CDR2 FQNEAQ come from the germline V gene (reference sequence). The CDR3 loop reads CASSSGGQDRGYTF. CDR3 DNA sequence: TGTGCCAGCAGCTCCGGGGGACAGGACCGGGGCTACACCTTC.

A single count supports this clone. CDR3 DNA sequence: TGTGCCAGCAGCTTTCTTGGGACACTTCAAGAGACCCAGTACTTC. Translating gives CASSFLGTLQETQYF. The chain carries TRBV7-3 and TRBJ2-5; D may be TRBD1 (6 bases). V was shortened by 3 bases and J by 2 bases, with 13 bases between the two germline ends. This CDR3 region has 15 residues. Germline lookup yields CDR1 SGHTA and CDR2 FQGTGA.

The chain carries TRBV5-1 and TRBJ1-5; unclear D gene. Looked up from germline, CDR1 is SGHRS and CDR2 is YFSETQ. This CDR3 contains 19 residues. Trimming removed 7 bases at V and 2 bases at J, with 28 bases between. The CDR3: CASCFDLFPFWSCNQPQHF. The CDR3, as DNA: TGCGCCAGCTGTTTCGATTTGTTTCCCTTTTGGAGTTGCAATCAGCCCCAGCATTTT.

This clone occurred a few times. The CDR3 DNA sequence: TGCGCCAGCAGCCAAGATTTTCTTGGCAGGAATGAAAAACTGTTTTTT. Protein sequence: CASSQDFLGRNEKLFF. This chain uses TRBV4-3 with TRBJ1-4; D is unclear. Trimming removed 0 bases at V and 5 bases at J, with 13 bases between. The length of the CDR3 is 16 residues. Looked up from germline, CDR1 is LGHNA and CDR2 is YSLEER.

This sequence joins TRBV19 and TRBJ2-2; 8 bases match TRBD2. Germline loops: CDR1 LNHDA, CDR2 SQIVND (reference sequence). V dropped 4 bases and J dropped 7; count of bases not matched to a gene: 8. CDR3 size: 15 residues. As DNA, the CDR3 is TGTGCCAGTAGTACGAGCGTGAGCGGGAGCGGGGAGCTGTTTTTT. Residues: CASSTSVSGSGELFF.

V gene TRBV27 combines with J gene TRBJ2-2; 9 bases match TRBD1. In germline, CDR1 is MNHEY, CDR2 SMNVEV (reference sequence). The CDR3 consists of 15 residues. V was clipped by 7 bases and J by 6 bases; unmatched bases: 9. CDR3 bases: TGTGCCAGCACCGAGACAGGGGGGCGGGCCGGGGAGCTGTTTTTT. Protein sequence: CASTETGGRAGELFF.

As to this clone: A junction boundary mismatches the germline segment, possibly from a read error. This chain links TRBV6-1 with TRBJ1-1, with D tentatively TRBD1 (6 bases). The CDR3 contains 14 residues. CDR1 and CDR2 (germline): MNHNS, SASEGT. CDR3 sequence: CASRDGGAATEAFF. The DNA of the CDR3 is TGTGCCAGCCGTGATGGGGGGGCTGCGACTGAAGCTTTCTTT.

This chain's CDR3 is CAWETGSSETQYF. The CDR3 DNA reads TGTGCCTGGGAAACAGGGTCTAGCGAGACCCAGTACTTC. The chain combines TRBV30 with TRBJ2-5, with D possibly being TRBD1 (6 bases). V was clipped by 5 bases and J by 5 bases, with 15 bases between them. The CDR3 has 13 residues. Germline assignment: CDR1 GTSNPN and CDR2 SVGIG (reference sequence).

The genes are TRBV7-2 and TRBJ1-1; 11 nucleotides align to TRBD1. The CDR3 consists of 15 residues. CDR1 and CDR2 from the germline V gene are SGHTA and FQGNSA. J gave up 7 bases and V 4 bases, and 8 bases lay outside the gene matches. The CDR3 region has the DNA TGTGCCAGCAGCTGGGGGACAGGGGGGAAGAATGAAGCTTTCTTT. It specifies CASSWGTGGKNEAFF.

This clone was observed a few times. The genes are TRBV4-3 and TRBJ2-2; 7 nucleotides match TRBD2. V lost 3 bases and J lost 2; bases outside the gene matches: 12. There are 18 residues in the CDR3. Per germline, CDR1 LGHNA and CDR2 YSLEER. This CDR3 reads CASSHHEGGPYNTGELFF. Written as DNA, the CDR3 is TGCGCCAGCAGCCATCATGAGGGAGGGCCGTATAACACCGGGGAGCTGTTTTTT.

This clone was detected a few times. The J gene is TRBJ2-1, the V gene TRBV5-4, with 10 bases matching TRBD1. There are 14 residues in the CDR3. Germline CDR1 reads SGHNT; CDR2 reads YYREEE (reference sequence). Trimming took 0 bases from V and 8 from J; bases not matched to a gene: 2. This CDR3 reads CASSLGQGADEQFF. The CDR3 DNA reads TGTGCCAGCAGCTTGGGACAGGGGGCTGATGAGCAGTTCTTC.